These T cell receptor beta chains were read from a single sample in a study of technical replicates of blood from several donors. Clones were read by immunoSEQ multiplex PCR, and TCRdb kept only the in-frame ones, dropping some. This sample carries 95,000 or so clones, roughly 95% of them seen once, and the ten largest clones take around 0.3%. What was sequenced was T cells isolated from PBMCs. The source is a human donor in good health. The CDR3 runs from the conserved cysteine through the conserved F or W. Fields, in order: J gene, D gene, clone size, V gene, CDR3 DNA, CDR3 protein. The D gene is left open where the match is weak. Clone size, where shown, is once, few, many, or a class for clones that have expanded.

j_gene: TRBJ1-1
d_gene: .
abundance: .
v_gene: TRBV9
CDR3nt: TGTGCCAGCAGCGTAGAGGGGACTAACACTGAAGCTTTCTTT
CDR3aa: CASSVEGTNTEAFF

j_gene: TRBJ2-1
d_gene: .
abundance: .
v_gene: TRBV5-8
CDR3nt: TGTGCCAGCAGCATCAGGGGGCTAGCGGCCAGCTCCTACAATGAGCAGTTCTTC
CDR3aa: CASSIRGLAASSYNEQFF

j_gene: TRBJ2-7
d_gene: TRBD2
abundance: once
v_gene: TRBV7-6
CDR3nt: TGTGCCAGCAGCTTGACTAGCAGCTACGAGCAGTACTTC
CDR3aa: CASSLTSSYEQYF

j_gene: TRBJ2-1
d_gene: .
abundance: .
v_gene: TRBV4-1
CDR3nt: TGCGCCAGCAGCCCCCTGACTAGTAACAATGAGCAGTTCTTC
CDR3aa: CASSPLTSNNEQFF

j_gene: TRBJ2-1
d_gene: .
abundance: .
v_gene: TRBV21-1
CDR3nt: TGTGCCAGCAGCAAGACTAGCTGGGAGGGTTACAATGAGCAGTTCTTC
CDR3aa: CASSKTSWEGYNEQFF

j_gene: TRBJ2-1
d_gene: .
abundance: .
v_gene: TRBV5-1
CDR3nt: TGCGCCAGCAGTTCCCTAAACAATGAGCAGTTCTTC
CDR3aa: CASSSLNNEQFF

j_gene: TRBJ2-7
d_gene: .
abundance: .
v_gene: TRBV7-3
CDR3nt: TGTGCCAGCAGCTTATGGACGGCCGAGGGTGAGCAGTACTTC
CDR3aa: CASSLWTAEGEQYF

j_gene: TRBJ2-3
d_gene: TRBD2
abundance: .
v_gene: TRBV18
CDR3nt: TGTGCCAGCTCACTTGCGGGAGTGGAGACAGATACGCAGTATTTT
CDR3aa: CASSLAGVETDTQYF

j_gene: TRBJ1-3
d_gene: .
abundance: .
v_gene: TRBV29-1
CDR3nt: TGCAGCGTTGGGAGAGGTGGAAACACCATATATTTT
CDR3aa: CSVGRGGNTIYF

j_gene: TRBJ2-7
d_gene: .
abundance: .
v_gene: TRBV5-4
CDR3nt: TGTGCCAGCAGCTTGGAACGGGGAGACGAGCAGTACTTC
CDR3aa: CASSLERGDEQYF

j_gene: TRBJ2-3
d_gene: TRBD2
abundance: .
v_gene: TRBV9
CDR3nt: TGTGCCAGCACCCCGAAACTAGCGGTAATGGGAGATACGCAGTATTTT
CDR3aa: CASTPKLAVMGDTQYF

j_gene: TRBJ2-7
d_gene: .
abundance: .
v_gene: TRBV2
CDR3nt: TGTGCCAGCAGTGAAGCGCTTGAGGACTGGAGCTCCTACGAGCAGTACTTC
CDR3aa: CASSEALEDWSSYEQYF

j_gene: TRBJ2-2
d_gene: TRBD1
abundance: .
v_gene: TRBV7-6
CDR3nt: TGTGCCAGCAGCTTAGCCGGGACAGAGAACACCGGGGAGCTGTTTTTT
CDR3aa: CASSLAGTENTGELFF

j_gene: TRBJ1-1
d_gene: TRBD1
abundance: .
v_gene: TRBV30
CDR3nt: TGTGCCTGGACAGGGGGCGGGAACACTGAAGCTTTCTTT
CDR3aa: CAWTGGGNTEAFF

j_gene: TRBJ2-7
d_gene: TRBD1
abundance: .
v_gene: TRBV14
CDR3nt: TGTGCCAGCAGCTTCGGGACAGGGAAGTACGAGCAGTACTTC
CDR3aa: CASSFGTGKYEQYF

j_gene: TRBJ2-3
d_gene: TRBD2
abundance: .
v_gene: TRBV29-1
CDR3nt: TGCAGCGTTGACATTACTAGCGCAGTCACAGATACGCAGTATTTT
CDR3aa: CSVDITSAVTDTQYF

j_gene: TRBJ2-1
d_gene: TRBD2
abundance: .
v_gene: TRBV9
CDR3nt: TGTGCCAGCAGCGTAGCCGGGGACTATCTCGCCAACAATGAGCAGTTCTTC
CDR3aa: CASSVAGDYLANNEQFF

j_gene: TRBJ2-5
d_gene: .
abundance: .
v_gene: TRBV7-3
CDR3nt: TGTGCCAGCAGCTTAAAACAATTCGAGACCCAGTACTTC
CDR3aa: CASSLKQFETQYF

j_gene: TRBJ1-1
d_gene: .
abundance: .
v_gene: TRBV6-5
CDR3nt: TGTGCCAGCAGTTACCGAACAGGTGGGACTGAAGCTTTCTTT
CDR3aa: CASSYRTGGTEAFF

j_gene: TRBJ1-4
d_gene: .
abundance: .
v_gene: TRBV7-9
CDR3nt: TGTGCCAGCAGCCCGGCAGGGTTACCTGAAAAACTGTTTTTT
CDR3aa: CASSPAGLPEKLFF

j_gene: TRBJ2-1
d_gene: .
abundance: .
v_gene: TRBV5-6
CDR3nt: TGTGCCAGCAGCTTGGAAGGCGGTGAGCAGTTCTTC
CDR3aa: CASSLEGGEQFF

j_gene: TRBJ2-3
d_gene: TRBD2
abundance: .
v_gene: TRBV19
CDR3nt: TGTGCCAGTAGTATGTGGCGGGAGGTTTATACGCAGTATTTT
CDR3aa: CASSMWREVYTQYF

j_gene: TRBJ1-1
d_gene: TRBD1
abundance: .
v_gene: TRBV6-6
CDR3nt: TGTGCCAGCAGTGGACAGGGAAGGCTTGAAGCTTTCTTT
CDR3aa: CASSGQGRLEAFF

j_gene: TRBJ2-2
d_gene: TRBD2
abundance: .
v_gene: TRBV5-5
CDR3nt: TGTGCCAGCACCGTTAGCGGGGCGAACACCGGGGAGCTGTTTTTT
CDR3aa: CASTVSGANTGELFF

j_gene: TRBJ1-2
d_gene: .
abundance: .
v_gene: TRBV6-1
CDR3nt: TGTGCCAGCTCAGAGGTACAGGCAGAAACCTTC
CDR3aa: CASSEVQAETF

j_gene: TRBJ2-7
d_gene: .
abundance: .
v_gene: TRBV7-2
CDR3nt: TGTGCCAGCAGCTCTACTCGTATCTACGAGCAGTACTTC
CDR3aa: CASSSTRIYEQYF

j_gene: TRBJ1-1
d_gene: .
abundance: few
v_gene: TRBV10-1
CDR3nt: TGCGCCAGCAGTGAGTCGACTCTACGGACTGAAGCTTTCTTT
CDR3aa: CASSESTLRTEAFF

j_gene: TRBJ1-2
d_gene: .
abundance: .
v_gene: TRBV7-9
CDR3nt: TGTGCCAGCAGCCCGGCAGCGGCAGCTGATGGCTACACCTTC
CDR3aa: CASSPAAAADGYTF

j_gene: TRBJ1-4
d_gene: .
abundance: .
v_gene: TRBV5-1
CDR3nt: TGCGCCAGCAGCCAACAAGAGGGTCGGTCAAAACTGTTTTTT
CDR3aa: CASSQQEGRSKLFF

j_gene: TRBJ1-2
d_gene: TRBD1
abundance: .
v_gene: TRBV2
CDR3nt: TGTGCCAGCATTGACGGGACAGCCCACTACACCTTC
CDR3aa: CASIDGTAHYTF

j_gene: TRBJ2-7
d_gene: TRBD1
abundance: once
v_gene: TRBV6-5
CDR3nt: TGTGCCAGCAGTTACTACTCGACAGGGGGAACCTACGAGCAGTACTTC
CDR3aa: CASSYYSTGGTYEQYF

j_gene: TRBJ2-2
d_gene: .
abundance: .
v_gene: TRBV7-9
CDR3nt: TGTGCCAGCAGCTTAGCGGACTCCAGGCTCCGGGAGCTGTTTTTT
CDR3aa: CASSLADSRLRELFF

j_gene: TRBJ2-2
d_gene: .
abundance: .
v_gene: TRBV29-1
CDR3nt: TGCAGCGGGGGGGGGCAGGACAACACCGGGGAGCTGTTTTTT
CDR3aa: CSGGGQDNTGELFF

j_gene: TRBJ1-5
d_gene: .
abundance: .
v_gene: TRBV2
CDR3nt: TGTGCCAGCAGTTTCCAGTATCAGCCCCAGCATTTT
CDR3aa: CASSFQYQPQHF

j_gene: TRBJ1-4
d_gene: .
abundance: .
v_gene: TRBV4-1
CDR3nt: TGCGCCAGCAGTGGCCTGGGACTCCTCGATGAAAAACTGTTTTTT
CDR3aa: CASSGLGLLDEKLFF

j_gene: TRBJ1-1
d_gene: .
abundance: .
v_gene: TRBV14
CDR3nt: TGTGCCAGCAGCCATGACTATTGGGACACTCCAATGAACACTGAAGCTTTCTTT
CDR3aa: CASSHDYWDTPMNTEAFF

j_gene: TRBJ2-1
d_gene: .
abundance: .
v_gene: TRBV7-9
CDR3nt: TGTGCCAGCAGCTTCGGCGGGCTTTCCAATGAGCAGTTCTTC
CDR3aa: CASSFGGLSNEQFF

j_gene: TRBJ1-1
d_gene: .
abundance: .
v_gene: TRBV2
CDR3nt: TGTGCCAGCAGTGAAGATCCGGGAAGAACTGAAGCTTTCTTT
CDR3aa: CASSEDPGRTEAFF

j_gene: TRBJ2-3
d_gene: .
abundance: .
v_gene: TRBV5-1
CDR3nt: TGCGCCAGCAGCTCTGGACTTGCTAGCACAGATACGCAGTATTTT
CDR3aa: CASSSGLASTDTQYF

j_gene: TRBJ2-1
d_gene: TRBD2
abundance: .
v_gene: TRBV7-9
CDR3nt: TGTGCCGTACCTAGCGGGAGATACAATGAGCAGTTCTTC
CDR3aa: CAVPSGRYNEQFF

j_gene: TRBJ1-2
d_gene: .
abundance: .
v_gene: TRBV6-6
CDR3nt: TGTGCCAGCAGTTACGGTGGGCGAGGAGGGGGCTACACCTTC
CDR3aa: CASSYGGRGGGYTF

j_gene: TRBJ2-7
d_gene: .
abundance: .
v_gene: TRBV4-3
CDR3nt: TGCGCCAGCAGCCAAGTCCCCCCACCGGAGTTATACGAGCAGTACTTC
CDR3aa: CASSQVPPPELYEQYF

j_gene: TRBJ2-7
d_gene: TRBD1
abundance: few
v_gene: TRBV11-2
CDR3nt: TGTGCCAGCAGCTACGGGACAGTCTACGAGCAGTACTTC
CDR3aa: CASSYGTVYEQYF

j_gene: TRBJ2-1
d_gene: TRBD2
abundance: .
v_gene: TRBV19
CDR3nt: TGTGCCAGTACTAGCGGGCCATCCTACAATGAGCAGTTCTTC
CDR3aa: CASTSGPSYNEQFF

j_gene: TRBJ2-7
d_gene: TRBD2
abundance: once
v_gene: TRBV28
CDR3nt: TGTGCCAGCAGTTTACTGAGTAGCGGGAGCTCCTACGAGCAGTACTTC
CDR3aa: CASSLLSSGSSYEQYF

j_gene: TRBJ1-4
d_gene: .
abundance: .
v_gene: TRBV28
CDR3nt: TGTGCCAGCCTTCCCTCGACAGGCGGAATTAATGAAAAACTGTTTTTT
CDR3aa: CASLPSTGGINEKLFF

j_gene: TRBJ2-2
d_gene: .
abundance: .
v_gene: TRBV9
CDR3nt: TGTGCCAGCACCAAGCGGGCCGGGGAGCTGTTTTTT
CDR3aa: CASTKRAGELFF

j_gene: TRBJ2-1
d_gene: TRBD2
abundance: .
v_gene: TRBV4-1
CDR3nt: TGCGCCAGCAGCCAAAAGTCTAGCGGGATGAATGAGCAGTTCTTC
CDR3aa: CASSQKSSGMNEQFF

j_gene: TRBJ2-7
d_gene: .
abundance: .
v_gene: TRBV19
CDR3nt: TGTGCCAGTAGTATCTCCTTTCCCTACGAGCAGTACTTC
CDR3aa: CASSISFPYEQYF

j_gene: TRBJ1-2
d_gene: TRBD1
abundance: .
v_gene: TRBV19
CDR3nt: TGTGCCAGTAGTCCAGTACAAGGGACAGCCTATGGCTACACCTTC
CDR3aa: CASSPVQGTAYGYTF

j_gene: TRBJ2-3
d_gene: TRBD1
abundance: .
v_gene: TRBV19
CDR3nt: TGTGCCAGCGGGGACAGGGGAAGCACAGATACGCAGTATTTT
CDR3aa: CASGDRGSTDTQYF

j_gene: TRBJ2-4
d_gene: .
abundance: .
v_gene: TRBV2
CDR3nt: TGTGCCAGCAGTGGCACGACGAGGGTATCGAGCAAAAACATTCAGTACTTC
CDR3aa: CASSGTTRVSSKNIQYF

j_gene: TRBJ2-7
d_gene: .
abundance: .
v_gene: TRBV18
CDR3nt: TGTGCCAGCTCACCATCCACGGCCTACGAGCAGTACTTC
CDR3aa: CASSPSTAYEQYF

j_gene: TRBJ1-1
d_gene: .
abundance: few
v_gene: TRBV7-3
CDR3nt: TGTGCCAGCAGCAAAGGGGGTGGGACTGAAGCTTTCTTT
CDR3aa: CASSKGGGTEAFF

j_gene: TRBJ2-5
d_gene: TRBD1
abundance: .
v_gene: TRBV5-1
CDR3nt: TGCGCCAGCAGCTTGAGGACAGGGCTTATCCAAGAGACCCAGTACTTC
CDR3aa: CASSLRTGLIQETQYF

j_gene: TRBJ2-2
d_gene: .
abundance: .
v_gene: TRBV5-1
CDR3nt: TGCGCCAGCAGCTTCTTTGTGGAGGGGGGGTACACCGGGGAGCTGTTTTTT
CDR3aa: CASSFFVEGGYTGELFF

j_gene: TRBJ2-1
d_gene: TRBD2
abundance: .
v_gene: TRBV25-1
CDR3nt: TGTGCCAGCAGTGTTTTGGGACTAGCGGGAGGGTCCTACAATGAGCAGTTCTTC
CDR3aa: CASSVLGLAGGSYNEQFF

j_gene: TRBJ1-1
d_gene: .
abundance: .
v_gene: TRBV25-1
CDR3nt: TGTGCCAGCAGTGAGTTGCGTGGACAGACGAACACTGAAGCTTTCTTT
CDR3aa: CASSELRGQTNTEAFF